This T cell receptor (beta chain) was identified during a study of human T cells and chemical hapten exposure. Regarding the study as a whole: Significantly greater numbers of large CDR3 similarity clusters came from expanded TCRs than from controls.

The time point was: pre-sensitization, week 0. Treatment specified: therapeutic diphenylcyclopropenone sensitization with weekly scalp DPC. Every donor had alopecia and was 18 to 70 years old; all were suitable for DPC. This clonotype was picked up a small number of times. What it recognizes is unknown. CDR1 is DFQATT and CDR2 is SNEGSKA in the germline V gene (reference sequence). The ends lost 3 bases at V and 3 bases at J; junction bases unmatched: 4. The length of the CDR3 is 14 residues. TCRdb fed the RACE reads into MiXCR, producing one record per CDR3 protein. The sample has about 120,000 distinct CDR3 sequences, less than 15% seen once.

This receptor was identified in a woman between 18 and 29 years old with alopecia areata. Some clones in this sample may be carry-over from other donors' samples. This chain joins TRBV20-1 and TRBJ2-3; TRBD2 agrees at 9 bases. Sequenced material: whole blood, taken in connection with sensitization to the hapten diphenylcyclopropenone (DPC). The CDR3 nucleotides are TGCAGTGCTAGTACTAGCGGGCGTACAGATACGCAGTATTTT. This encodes CSASTSGRTDTQYF.